This T cell receptor (beta chain) is from a study of CD4 T cells in relation to SARS-CoV-2 and coronaviruses (dated by TCRdb to the early 2020s). At the level of the whole study: Using patient-derived lymphoblastoid cell lines, the shared crossreactive spike epitopes were mapped to their HLA restriction. The Adaptive Biotechnologies TCR-sequencing kit was used for samples from a few pre-COVID donors and for the naive versus memory experiments, whereas the other data were Illumina-based. At the level of individual TCR clonotypes, the study measured memory CD4+ T cell crossreactivity between SARS-CoV-2 spike protein and common cold coronavirus spike proteins. Expansion assays from other donors in the study were sequenced with a different, Illumina-based TCR-beta assay.

Uncultured naive and memory CD4+ T cell DNA received deep-resolution immunoSEQ TCR-beta sequencing. As for the original processing: During preprocessing, nonproductive sequences were removed, along with CDR3s that did not begin with C, did not end with F or W, or were shorter than 7 amino acids. Cultured and uncultured naive and memory CD4+ repertoires were searched for previously identified spike- and CEF-reactive CDR3s. CDR3 homology was measured as pairwise Levenshtein distance, computed with the stringdist R package after trimming three terminal residues from each end. TCRdb provides this immuneACCESS table in a form limited to in-frame rearrangements. Some clones are lacking; in checked studies, under half of them reflect an unresolved V gene, and why the rest are absent is not known. The V and J calls and clone size were taken over from that table, and D and trimming were inferred from the DNA. This sample has roughly 71,000 clones in its table, and over 70% of those were observed once. The ten top clones hold 1.5% to 2% of the sample.

CD4+ T cells from unexposed donors were collected before the COVID-19 pandemic (2011-2018). Naive and memory CD4+ T cells were separated from cryopreserved PBMCs through CD4 enrichment, which was followed by EasySep naive CD4+ T cell enrichment. The leukapheresis product for the unexposed donors was obtained through commercial purchase. Ficoll-Paque PLUS gradient centrifugation was used to isolate PBMCs from either whole blood or leukapheresis product. The PBMCs went either fresh into the expansion assay or into cryopreservation at -140 degrees C. The QIAamp Micro DNA Kit was used to extract genomic DNA from the CD4+ T cells. Findings and caveats that apply to the study as a whole: No donor contributed both pre-pandemic and post-infection samples, which limited tracing the source of pre-existing responses. Compared with monoreactive clones, crossreactive clones had significantly weaker SARS-CoV-2-driven expansion, a result consistent with antigenic imprinting. Naive versus memory sequencing indicated the assay detects memory recall responses rather than primary responses primed during culture. Small numbers of patients and of tested TCRs limited the study. Memory CD4+ clonotypes crossrecognizing SARS-CoV-2 and at least one common cold coronavirus spike were found in around 71% of donors. Crossreactivity analysis centred on spike protein, so crossreactivity against other viral proteins was not assessed.

Inclusive of the bounding cysteine and phenylalanine, the CDR3 is 14 residues long. The sequence is cut down to CDR3 DNA, 42 bases in frame from base 1. Sequences SGHRS (CDR1) and YFSETQ (CDR2) are obtained from the germline V gene. Cut back by 7 bases and 4 bases, the V and J ends lie 17 bases apart. Regarding this clone: What antigen it recognizes has not been identified. Base qualities are not provided; no much larger clone lies one nucleotide away.

The receptor's source is a human donor in good health. Sequencing was done on a sample of memory CD4+ T cells from PBMCs. This specimen's cell subset or site label, interpreted: memory (non-naive) CD4+ T cells. In this chain, TRBV5-1 is recombined with TRBJ1-1, with the D gene not clear enough to name. The DNA sequence reads TGCGCCAGCCGGACCTTTACCGGCCCCACTGAAGCTTTCTTT. Its translation reads: CASRTFTGPTEAFF.